The 27 T cell receptor beta chains given below trace back to one sample, sequenced in a study of CD8 T cells in Susac syndrome. The authors reverse transcribed about 0.5 to 1 ug RNA with random hexamers. MiXCR was run by TCRdb on the immunoSEQ multiplex PCR reads, yielding one entry per CDR3 protein. Here the sample spans about 170,000 distinct CDR3 sequences, 93% being singletons. Sequenced: CD4+ T cells from PBMCs. The receptors come from a human donor with multiple sclerosis.

The chain has TRBV20-1 and TRBJ2-1; 12 nucleotides match TRBD1. The CDR3 has 14 residues. Looked up from germline, CDR1 is DFQATT and CDR2 is SNEGSKA (reference sequence). V lost 3 bases to trimming and J lost 6 bases; unmatched junction nucleotides: 3. CDR3 region: CSARGQGAGNEQFF. The CDR3 region has the DNA TGCAGTGCTAGGGGACAGGGGGCGGGCAATGAGCAGTTCTTC.

The chain carries TRBV20-1 and TRBJ1-2; D not certain. The CDR3 is 10 residues long. The germline CDR1 and CDR2 sequences are DFQATT and SNEGSKA (reference sequence). V lost 5 bases to trimming and J lost 4 bases, with 5 bases between them. CDR3 sequence reads: CSAEAYGYTF. The CDR3 nucleotides are TGCAGTGCTGAGGCCTATGGCTACACCTTC.

The V gene is TRBV3-1, the J gene TRBJ1-1; D is uncertain. Germline CDR1 and CDR2: LGHDT and YNNKEL (reference sequence). This CDR3 contains 14 residues. V lost 4 bases, J lost 0 bases, and 9 bases lay in between. As DNA, the CDR3 is TGTGCCAGCAGCCCGGAGGGTATGAACACTGAAGCTTTCTTT. It is translated as CASSPEGMNTEAFF.

This clonotype was recorded only once. CDR3 bases: TGTGCCAGCAGCTTCTCAAGAGAAAACACTGAAGCTTTCTTT. Protein: CASSFSRENTEAFF. The chain is built from TRBV5-4 and TRBJ1-1; D remains unclear. The germline V gene has CDR1 SGHNT and CDR2 YYREEE (reference sequence). Deletions cut 2 bases from V and 2 bases from J, with 10 bases between. This CDR3 has 14 amino acids.

The V call is TRBV23-1, the J call TRBJ1-1; D remains unclear. TRBV23-1 is filed as an ORF, its function uncertain. This CDR3 comprises 9 residues. With 7 bases removed from V and 11 bases from J, the gap between germline ends came to 8 bases. The CDR3 reads CASTPGAFF. CDR3 nucleotide sequence: TGCGCCAGCACCCCCGGGGCTTTCTTT.

This sequence joins TRBV7-2 and TRBJ2-1; D remains unclear. This CDR3 is 13 amino acids long. Deletions cut 5 bases from V and 7 bases from J, with 12 bases between. CDR1 is SGHTA, CDR2 FQGNSA, per germline. CDR3 in amino acids: CASSLTGPNEQFF. CDR3 in DNA: TGTGCCAGCAGCCTGACTGGACCTAATGAGCAGTTCTTC.

The gene calls are TRBV11-1 and TRBJ2-5, with D uncertain. Trimming took 5 bases from V and 1 from J, leaving 11 bases between them. This CDR3 spans 14 amino acids. Germline CDR1 SGHAT, CDR2 FQDESV (reference sequence). In DNA form, the CDR3 reads TGTGCCAGCAGCAAAGGGCACGTCCAAGAGACCCAGTACTTC. Amino acid sequence: CASSKGHVQETQYF.

The V call is TRBV12-3 or TRBV12-4, the J call TRBJ2-5; D gene uncertain. V lost 3 bases and J 6 bases, leaving 20 bases between the germline ends. The CDR3 contains 16 residues. CDR3 sequence (DNA): TGTGCCAGCAGTTTGGTGTCGGGCCTTGGGTCAAAGACCCAGTACTTC. Translating it yields CASSLVSGLGSKTQYF.

The CDR3 spells CASTHTEGNIQYF. The CDR3 DNA follows: TGTGCCAGCACCCACACGGAGGGGAACATTCAGTACTTC. This chain joins TRBV12-3 or TRBV12-4 and TRBJ2-4, with D possibly TRBD2 on 6 matching bases. Trimming took off 7 bases at V and 7 bases at J, with 14 bases between the two ends. CDR3 size: 13 residues.

V is TRBV3-1 and J is TRBJ2-2, with D perhaps matching TRBD1 (6 bases). The CDR3 is made up of 16 amino acids. V was clipped by 4 bases and J by 4 bases, with 16 bases between them. Germline V gene data show CDR1 as LGHDT and CDR2 as YNNKEL (reference sequence). CDR3 residues: CASSPTLGQLTGELFF. DNA for the CDR3: TGTGCCAGCAGCCCTACCCTCGGACAGCTCACCGGGGAGCTGTTTTTT.

This rearrangement joins TRBV20-1 to TRBJ2-6; no firm D call. There are 13 residues in the CDR3. From germline, CDR1 is DFQATT and CDR2 SNEGSKA (reference sequence). The V end was cut by 6 bases, the J end by 2 bases, with 8 bases between. CDR3 amino acids: CSANRPGANVLTF. CDR3 nucleotide sequence: TGCAGTGCCAACCGACCTGGGGCCAACGTCCTGACTTTC.

This clonotype was observed a single time. The chain links TRBV12-3 or TRBV12-4 to TRBJ1-6; no clear D. The CDR3 spans 14 residues. V lost 3 bases to trimming and J lost 9 bases, with 12 bases between them. The CDR3 is CASSFGQVGSPLHF. The CDR3 DNA reads as TGTGCCAGCAGTTTTGGGCAGGTCGGTTCACCCCTCCACTTT.

DNA for the CDR3: TGCAGTGCTAGAGATTCGACAATCAATGAGCAGTTCTTC. Encoded protein: CSARDSTINEQFF. The chain combines TRBV20-1 with TRBJ2-1; D is ambiguous. This CDR3 has 13 residues. Trimming removed 0 bases at V and 6 bases at J, with 9 bases between. Per the germline V gene, CDR1 is DFQATT and CDR2 is SNEGSKA (reference sequence).

V and J are TRBV10-2 and TRBJ1-1; no clear D gene. Germline loops: CDR1 WSHSY, CDR2 SAAADI. The CDR3 contains 13 residues. The V end was cut by 7 bases, the J end by 0 bases, with 9 bases between. The CDR3 is CASNLEMNTEAFF. CDR3 sequence (DNA): TGCGCCAGCAACCTTGAGATGAACACTGAAGCTTTCTTT.

CDR3 nucleotide sequence: TGTGCCAGCTCACCACCGCGGGACTCTTACTCTGGGAACACTGAAGCTTTCTTT. Protein sequence: CASSPPRDSYSGNTEAFF. The chain is built from TRBV18 and TRBJ1-1; D perhaps matches TRBD1 (5 bases). The CDR3 contains 18 residues. In germline, CDR1 is KGHSH, CDR2 LQKENI. V lost 0 bases to trimming and J lost 1 base, with 18 bases between them.

The chain carries TRBV6-2 or TRBV6-3 and TRBJ2-3, with a possible D match to TRBD1 (6 bases). V was shortened by 2 bases and J by 4 bases, with 13 bases between the two germline ends. The germline gives CDR1 MNHEY, CDR2 SVGEGT. This CDR3 spans 15 amino acids. CDR3 residues: CASSYGRGSPDTQYF. CDR3 nucleotide sequence: TGTGCCAGCAGTTACGGTAGGGGGTCGCCAGATACGCAGTATTTT.

This clonotype appeared once. V usage is TRBV30 and J usage is TRBJ2-6, with no clear D. Germline assignment: CDR1 GTSNPN and CDR2 SVGIG (reference sequence). The CDR3 is made up of 14 amino acids. The ends were cut back, 1 base at V and 1 base at J, with 5 bases in the middle. CDR3 region: CAWSGMSGANVLTF. For the CDR3, the DNA is TGTGCCTGGAGTGGAATGTCTGGGGCCAACGTCCTGACTTTC.

The chain is built from TRBV4-3 and TRBJ2-7; 8 nucleotides match TRBD2. The CDR3 consists of 17 residues. Looked up from germline, CDR1 is LGHNA and CDR2 is YSLEER. The V and J ends lost 1 base and 3 bases, in that order; junction bases with no gene match: 11. Here the CDR3 DNA reads TGCGCCAGCAGCCAAGGACAGCAACCGGGACTAGTCTACGAGCAGTACTTC. Amino acids: CASSQGQQPGLVYEQYF.

V is TRBV6-5 and J is TRBJ1-2, with TRBD1 identical over 8 bases. The CDR3 has 13 residues. Losses at the gene ends were 6 bases for V and 7 bases for J; bases not matched to a gene: 7. Germline CDR1 MNHEY, CDR2 SVGAGI. For the CDR3, the DNA is TGTGCCAGCAGGGACAGGGCCGGCGGTGGCTACACCTTC. Its translation is CASRDRAGGGYTF.

The rearrangement uses TRBV5-1 and TRBJ2-1; D could derive from TRBD1 or TRBD2 (5 bases each). Deletions cut 7 bases from V and 0 bases from J, with 20 bases between. This CDR3 is built from 17 residues. CDR1 is SGHRS, CDR2 YFSETQ, per germline. DNA of the CDR3: TGCGCCAGCGCCCAGGGAGTCCATTCAAGCTCCTACAATGAGCAGTTCTTC. This codes for CASAQGVHSSSYNEQFF.

This chain links TRBV20-1 with TRBJ2-3; 8 bases map to TRBD1. Trimming cost V 4 bases and J 3 bases; bases outside gene matches: 9. There are 15 residues in the CDR3. Germline V gene lookup returns CDR1 DFQATT and CDR2 SNEGSKA (reference sequence). The CDR3 sequence: CSAMKGQGSTDTQYF. The CDR3 DNA reads as TGCAGTGCTATGAAAGGACAGGGCTCGACAGATACGCAGTATTTT.

V is TRBV6-5 and J is TRBJ2-7; TRBD2 matches at 9 bases. The J segment lost 1 base and the V segment lost 5 bases, leaving 6 bases of the junction unmatched. The CDR3 is 15 amino acids. CDR1 and CDR2 from the germline V gene are MNHEY and SVGAGI. The CDR3 DNA reads as TGTGCCAGCAGTCCTAGCGGGGTACTATCCTACGAGCAGTACTTC. This encodes CASSPSGVLSYEQYF.

The chain couples TRBV12-3 or TRBV12-4 to TRBJ2-7, with TRBD2 matching 15 bases. This CDR3 contains 15 residues. V lost 3 bases, J lost 6 bases, and 3 bases stayed unmatched. In nucleotides, the CDR3 is TGTGCCAGCAGTTTTAGGACTAGCGGGAGGGGCGAGCAGTACTTC. Protein: CASSFRTSGRGEQYF.

The J gene is TRBJ2-1, the V gene TRBV2; D is unresolved. This CDR3 comprises 13 residues. Germline V gives CDR1 SNHLY, CDR2 FYNNEI. V lost 3 bases and J 3 bases, leaving 6 bases between the germline ends. The DNA of the CDR3 is TGTGCCAGCAGTGAGCAGGTCTACAATGAGCAGTTCTTC. This translates into CASSEQVYNEQFF. Based on the CDR3 plus reference TRBV2 and TRBJ2-1, the full variable domain is EPEVTQTPSHQVTQMGQEVILRCVPISNHLYFYWYRQILGQKVEFLVSFYNNEISEKSEIFDDQFSVERPDGSNFTLKIRSTKLEDSAMYFCASSEQVYNEQFFGPGTRLTVL.

The chain uses TRBV6-1 and TRBJ2-6; D is ambiguous. Germline CDR1 and CDR2: MNHNS and SASEGT. This CDR3 is built from 17 residues. The germline V and J ends were trimmed by 6 bases and 0 bases, with 15 bases remaining between them. CDR3 sequence reads: CASSTLRRNSGANVLTF. The CDR3 coding sequence is TGTGCCAGCAGCACCCTGAGGCGGAACTCTGGGGCCAACGTCCTGACTTTC.

The chain uses TRBV20-1 and TRBJ2-3; D might be TRBD2 (6 bases). Germline V gene lookup returns CDR1 DFQATT and CDR2 SNEGSKA (reference sequence). CDR3 size: 14 residues. V dropped 1 base and J dropped 4 bases, with 12 bases sitting between them. The CDR3 sequence: CSARGSGASDTQYF. The DNA of the CDR3 is TGCAGTGCTAGAGGGTCGGGAGCCTCAGATACGCAGTATTTT.

This chain joins TRBV28 and TRBJ2-7, with 8 bases identical to TRBD1. The CDR3 totals 16 residues. Germline-derived CDR1 and CDR2 are MDHEN and SYDVKM. The trim removed 4 bases at V and 2 bases at J, leaving 10 bases unmatched. The CDR3 loop reads CASSSPGQVITYEQYF. The CDR3 coding sequence is TGTGCCAGCAGTTCTCCGGGACAGGTTATCACCTACGAGCAGTACTTC.